This T cell receptor beta chain derives from a study of T cells in localized non-small cell lung cancer. As for this clone: The antigen is unknown.

Findings of the study overall: Detection in adjacent lung was observed for a median around 55 of the top 100 tumor clones.

Generated by immunoSEQ multiplex PCR, the TCRdb table keeps only in-frame clones and is missing some. The table records 130,000 or so clones, 70% to 90% of them present only once. The receptor's source is an older female donor with stage I lung adenocarcinoma. Specimen: peripheral blood, collected before any cancer treatment.

As DNA, the CDR3 is TGTGCCAGCAGGGACAGGGCCAACACTGAAGCTTTCTTT. Its translation is CASRDRANTEAFF. The chain is built from TRBV5-4 and TRBJ1-1, with TRBD1 identical over 8 bases. V shed 5 bases and J 2 bases; nucleotides not matched to a gene: 2. The CDR3 contains 13 residues. Germline loops: CDR1 SGHNT, CDR2 YYREEE (reference sequence). The full variable domain, completed using reference TRBV5-4 and TRBJ1-1, is ETGVTQSPTHLIKTRGQQVTLRCSSQSGHNTVSWYQQALGQGPQFIFQYYREEENGRGNFPPRFSGLQFPNYSSELNVNALELDDSALYLCASRDRANTEAFFGQGTRLTVV.